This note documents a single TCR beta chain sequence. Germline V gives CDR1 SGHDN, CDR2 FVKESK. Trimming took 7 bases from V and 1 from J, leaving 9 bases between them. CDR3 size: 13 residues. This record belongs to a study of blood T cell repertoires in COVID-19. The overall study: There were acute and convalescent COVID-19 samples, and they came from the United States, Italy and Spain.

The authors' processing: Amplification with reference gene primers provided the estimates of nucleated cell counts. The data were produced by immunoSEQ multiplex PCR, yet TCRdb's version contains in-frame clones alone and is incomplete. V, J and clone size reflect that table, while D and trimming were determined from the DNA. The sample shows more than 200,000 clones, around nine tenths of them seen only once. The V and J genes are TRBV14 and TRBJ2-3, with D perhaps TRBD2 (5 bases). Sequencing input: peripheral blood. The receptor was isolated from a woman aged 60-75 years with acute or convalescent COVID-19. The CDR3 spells CASKLAGTDTQYF. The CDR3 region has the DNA TGTGCCAGCAAGCTAGCCGGCACAGATACGCAGTATTTT.